The following is a T cell receptor beta chain sequence with its context. Treatment defined: oral pan-JAK inhibitor, 5-10 mg twice daily. The entry originates in a study of CD8+ T cells in alopecia areata. Overall study: The protocol delivered tofacitinib for 6 to 18 months, then withdrew it for 6 months.

The sequencing template was cDNA reverse transcribed from extracted RNA. TCRdb's table, derived via immunoSEQ multiplex PCR, lists solely in-frame clones and lacks some. The data contain 200,000 to 250,000 clones, about three fifths of them seen just once; the ten biggest clones take up about 4%. CDR1 MNHNY and CDR2 SVGAGI come from the germline V gene (reference sequence). V lost 5 bases and J lost 6, with 14 bases in between. The CDR3 sequence is 13 residues long. The material was CD4+ T cells sorted from blood, obtained at week 4, from a patient treated with tofacitinib. The rearrangement joins TRBV6-6 to TRBJ2-7, with D perhaps TRBD1 (6 bases). This sequence was found in a human donor with alopecia areata. CDR3 nucleotide sequence: TGTGCCAGCAGTGACGCAGGGGCTCCCGAGCAGTACTTC. Translation: CASSDAGAPEQYF.